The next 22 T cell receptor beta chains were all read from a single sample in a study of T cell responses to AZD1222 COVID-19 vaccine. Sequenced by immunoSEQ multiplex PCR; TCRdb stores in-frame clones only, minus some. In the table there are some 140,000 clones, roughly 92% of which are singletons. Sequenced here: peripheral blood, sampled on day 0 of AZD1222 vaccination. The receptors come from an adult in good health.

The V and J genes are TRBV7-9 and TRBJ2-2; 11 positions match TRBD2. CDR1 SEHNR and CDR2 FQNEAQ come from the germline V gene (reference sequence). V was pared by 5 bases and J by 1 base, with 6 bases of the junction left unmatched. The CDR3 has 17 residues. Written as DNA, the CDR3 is TGTGCCAGCAGCCCCCGTCTAGCGGGGGGGAACACCGGGGAGCTGTTTTTT. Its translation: CASSPRLAGGNTGELFF.

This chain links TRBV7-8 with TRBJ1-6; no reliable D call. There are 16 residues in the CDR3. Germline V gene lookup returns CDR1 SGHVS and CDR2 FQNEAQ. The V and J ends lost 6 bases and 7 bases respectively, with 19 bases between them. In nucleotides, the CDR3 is TGTGCCAGCAGGTCGGACTGGCCCTCACAGAATTCACCCCTCCACTTT. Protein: CASRSDWPSQNSPLHF.

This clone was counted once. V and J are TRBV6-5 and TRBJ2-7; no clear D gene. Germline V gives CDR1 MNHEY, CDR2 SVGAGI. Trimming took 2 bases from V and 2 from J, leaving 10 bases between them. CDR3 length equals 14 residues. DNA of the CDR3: TGTGCCAGCAGTTACACGAACCTTCCCTACGAGCAGTACTTC. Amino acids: CASSYTNLPYEQYF.

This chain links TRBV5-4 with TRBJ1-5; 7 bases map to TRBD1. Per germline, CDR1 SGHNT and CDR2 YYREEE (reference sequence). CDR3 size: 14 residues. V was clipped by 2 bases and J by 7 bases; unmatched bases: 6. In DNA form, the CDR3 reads TGTGCCAGCAGCTTCCAGGGGGAAGGCCAGCCCCAGCATTTT. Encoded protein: CASSFQGEGQPQHF.

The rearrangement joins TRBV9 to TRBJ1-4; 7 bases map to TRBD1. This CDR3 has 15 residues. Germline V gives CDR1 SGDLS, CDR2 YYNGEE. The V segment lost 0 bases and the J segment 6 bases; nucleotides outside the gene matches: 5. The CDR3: CASSVGGGGHEKLFF. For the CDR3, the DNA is TGTGCCAGCAGCGTAGGTGGAGGGGGCCATGAAAAACTGTTTTTT.

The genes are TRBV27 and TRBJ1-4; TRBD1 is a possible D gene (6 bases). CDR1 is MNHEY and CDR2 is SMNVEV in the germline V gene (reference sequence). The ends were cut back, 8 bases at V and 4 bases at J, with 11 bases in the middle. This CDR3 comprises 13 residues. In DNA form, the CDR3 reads TGTGCCAGCTCACAGGGCTTTAATGAAAAACTGTTTTTT. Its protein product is CASSQGFNEKLFF.

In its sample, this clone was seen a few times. The CDR3 DNA follows: TGTGCCAGTAGTTTACAGGGTTTGAAAGCTTTCTTT. As protein: CASSLQGLKAFF. V usage is TRBV19 and J usage is TRBJ1-1, with TRBD1 as a possible D gene (6 bases). The CDR3 has 12 amino acids. CDR1 and CDR2 from the germline V gene are LNHDA and SQIVND (reference sequence). The V end was cut by 5 bases, the J end by 9 bases, with 13 bases between.

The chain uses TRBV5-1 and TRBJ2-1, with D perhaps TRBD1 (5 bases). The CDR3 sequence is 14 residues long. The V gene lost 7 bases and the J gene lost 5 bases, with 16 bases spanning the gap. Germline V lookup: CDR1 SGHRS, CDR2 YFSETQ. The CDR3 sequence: CASAEQGNDNEQFF. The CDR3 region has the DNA TGCGCCAGCGCGGAGCAGGGAAACGACAATGAGCAGTTCTTC.

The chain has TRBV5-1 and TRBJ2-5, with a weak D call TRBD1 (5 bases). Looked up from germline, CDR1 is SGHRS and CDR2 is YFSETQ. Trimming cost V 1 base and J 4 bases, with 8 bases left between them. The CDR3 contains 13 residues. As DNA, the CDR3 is TGCGCCAGCAGCTTGACAGGTCTAGAGACCCAGTACTTC. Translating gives CASSLTGLETQYF. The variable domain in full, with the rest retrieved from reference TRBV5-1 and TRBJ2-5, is KAGVTQTPRYLIKTRGQQVTLSCSPISGHRSVSWYQQTPGQGLQFLFEYFSETQRNKGNFPGRFSGRQFSNSRSEMNVSTLELGDSALYLCASSLTGLETQYFGPGTRLLVL.

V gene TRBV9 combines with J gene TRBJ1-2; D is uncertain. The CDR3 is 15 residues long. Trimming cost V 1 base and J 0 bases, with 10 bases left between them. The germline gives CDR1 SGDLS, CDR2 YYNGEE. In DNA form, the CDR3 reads TGTGCCAGCAGCGTAAGCGGGGTAGCTAACTATGGCTACACCTTC. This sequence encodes CASSVSGVANYGYTF.

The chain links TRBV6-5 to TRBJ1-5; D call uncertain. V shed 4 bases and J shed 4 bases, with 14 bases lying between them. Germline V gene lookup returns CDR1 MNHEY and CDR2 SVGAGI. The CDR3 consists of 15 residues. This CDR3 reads CASSLRPTGNQPQHF. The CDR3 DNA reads TGTGCCAGCAGTTTACGCCCAACCGGAAATCAGCCCCAGCATTTT.

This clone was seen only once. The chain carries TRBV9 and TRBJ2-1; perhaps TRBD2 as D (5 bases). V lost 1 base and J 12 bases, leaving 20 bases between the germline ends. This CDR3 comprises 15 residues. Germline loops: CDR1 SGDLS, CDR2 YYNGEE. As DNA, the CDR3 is TGTGCCAGCAGCGTATCCCCCTCGGGGATCGGTTGGCAGTTCTTC. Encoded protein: CASSVSPSGIGWQFF.

CDR3 loop: CASSSGIQETQYF. The CDR3 DNA reads as TGTGCCAGCAGTTCAGGAATTCAAGAGACCCAGTACTTC. The chain is built from TRBV12-3 or TRBV12-4 and TRBJ2-5; D gene uncertain. This CDR3 is 13 amino acids long. V was cut by 4 bases and J by 2 bases, with 8 bases left in between.

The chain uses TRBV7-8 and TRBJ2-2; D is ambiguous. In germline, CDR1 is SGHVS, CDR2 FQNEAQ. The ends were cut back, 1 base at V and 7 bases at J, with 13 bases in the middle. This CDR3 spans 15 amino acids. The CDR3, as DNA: TGTGCCAGCAGCTTAGAAGGCGGAACAGTCGGGGAGCTGTTTTTT. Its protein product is CASSLEGGTVGELFF.

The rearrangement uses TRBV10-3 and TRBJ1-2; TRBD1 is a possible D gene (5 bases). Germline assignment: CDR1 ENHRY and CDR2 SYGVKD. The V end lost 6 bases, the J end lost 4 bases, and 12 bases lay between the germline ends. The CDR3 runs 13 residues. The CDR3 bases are TGTGCCATCAGACCAGACGACAGCTATGGCTACACCTTC. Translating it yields CAIRPDDSYGYTF.

The CDR3 sequence is CASSLPSGQYQETQYF. CDR3 bases: TGTGCCAGCAGCTTGCCTAGCGGGCAGTACCAAGAGACCCAGTACTTC. This chain links TRBV5-5 with TRBJ2-5; 8 bases agree with TRBD2. The CDR3 is made up of 16 amino acids. The germline CDR1 and CDR2 sequences are SGHKS and YYEKEE (reference sequence). V lost 1 base, J lost 0 bases, and 5 bases stayed unmatched.

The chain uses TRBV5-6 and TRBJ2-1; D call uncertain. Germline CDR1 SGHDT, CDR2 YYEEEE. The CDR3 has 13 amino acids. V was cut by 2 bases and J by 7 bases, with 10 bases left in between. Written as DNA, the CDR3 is TGTGCCAGCAGCTTAAGTCCGACGAATGAGCAGTTCTTC. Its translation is CASSLSPTNEQFF. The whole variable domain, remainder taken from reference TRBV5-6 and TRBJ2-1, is DAGVTQSPTHLIKTRGQQVTLRCSPKSGHDTVSWYQQALGQGPQFIFQYYEEEERQRGNFPDRFSGHQFPNYSSELNVNALLLGDSALYLCASSLSPTNEQFFGPGTRLTVL.

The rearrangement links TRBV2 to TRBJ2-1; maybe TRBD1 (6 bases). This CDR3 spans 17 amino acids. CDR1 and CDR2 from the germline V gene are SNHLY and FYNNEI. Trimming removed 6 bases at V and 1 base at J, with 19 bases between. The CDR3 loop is CASRGRIQGISYNEQFF. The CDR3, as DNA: TGTGCCAGCAGAGGCCGGATACAGGGTATATCCTACAATGAGCAGTTCTTC. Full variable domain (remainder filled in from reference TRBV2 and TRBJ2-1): EPEVTQTPSHQVTQMGQEVILRCVPISNHLYFYWYRQILGQKVEFLVSFYNNEISEKSEIFDDQFSVERPDGSNFTLKIRSTKLEDSAMYFCASRGRIQGISYNEQFFGPGTRLTVL.

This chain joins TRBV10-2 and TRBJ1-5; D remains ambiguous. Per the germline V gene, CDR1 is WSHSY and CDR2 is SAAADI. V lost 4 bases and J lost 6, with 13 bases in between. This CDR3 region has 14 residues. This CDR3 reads CASSGIKGRQPQHF. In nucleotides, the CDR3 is TGCGCCAGCAGTGGAATCAAGGGTCGTCAGCCCCAGCATTTT.

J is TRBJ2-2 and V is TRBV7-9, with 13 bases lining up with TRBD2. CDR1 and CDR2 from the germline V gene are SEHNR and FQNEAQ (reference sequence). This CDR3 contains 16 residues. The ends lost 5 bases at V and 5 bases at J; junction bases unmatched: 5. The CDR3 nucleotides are TGTGCCAGCAGCCGGTTGACTAGCGGGGGGACCGGGGAGCTGTTTTTT. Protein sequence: CASSRLTSGGTGELFF.

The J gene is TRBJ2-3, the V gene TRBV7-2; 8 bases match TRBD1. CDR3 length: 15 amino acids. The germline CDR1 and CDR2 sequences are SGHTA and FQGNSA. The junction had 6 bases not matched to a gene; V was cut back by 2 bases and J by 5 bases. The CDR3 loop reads CASSLYQGAGDTQYF. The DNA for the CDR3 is TGTGCCAGCAGCTTATATCAGGGGGCGGGAGATACGCAGTATTTT.

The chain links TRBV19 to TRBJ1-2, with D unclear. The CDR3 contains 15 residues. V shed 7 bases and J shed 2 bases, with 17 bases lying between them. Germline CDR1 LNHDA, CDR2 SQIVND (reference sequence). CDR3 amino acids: CASTDPGGGNYGYTF. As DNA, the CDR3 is TGTGCCAGTACCGACCCGGGAGGAGGGAACTATGGCTACACCTTC.